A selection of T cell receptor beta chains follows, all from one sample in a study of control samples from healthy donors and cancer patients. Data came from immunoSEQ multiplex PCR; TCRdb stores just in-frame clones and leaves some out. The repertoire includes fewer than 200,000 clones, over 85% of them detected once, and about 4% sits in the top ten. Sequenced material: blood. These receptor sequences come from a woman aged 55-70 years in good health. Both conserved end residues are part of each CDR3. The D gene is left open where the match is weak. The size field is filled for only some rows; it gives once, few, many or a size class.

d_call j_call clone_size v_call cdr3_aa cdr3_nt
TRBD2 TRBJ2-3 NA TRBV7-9 CASERGDTQYF TGTGCCAGCGAGCGGGGAGATACGCAGTATTTT
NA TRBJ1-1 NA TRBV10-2 CASSLRQGRGTEAFF TGCGCCAGCAGCCTGAGGCAGGGTCGAGGCACTGAAGCTTTCTTT
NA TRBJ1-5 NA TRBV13 CASSLGGSNQPQHF TGTGCCAGCAGCTTAGGAGGGAGCAATCAGCCCCAGCATTTT
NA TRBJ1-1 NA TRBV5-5 CASSLGGRGEAFF TGTGCCAGCAGCTTGGGGGGGCGAGGTGAAGCTTTCTTT
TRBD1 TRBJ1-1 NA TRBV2 CASSRQGSGTEAFF TGTGCCAGCAGCCGACAGGGCTCGGGCACTGAAGCTTTCTTT
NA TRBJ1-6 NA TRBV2 CASSTRDNSPLHF TGTGCCAGCAGTACAAGAGATAATTCACCCCTCCACTTT
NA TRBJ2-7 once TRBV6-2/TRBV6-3 CASSQGLYEQYF TGTGCCAGCAGTCAGGGTCTCTACGAGCAGTACTTC
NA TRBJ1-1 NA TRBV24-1 CATSDGSRPEAFF TGTGCCACCAGTGATGGGTCCCGACCTGAAGCTTTCTTT
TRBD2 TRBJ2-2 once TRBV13 CASSLGLAVNTGELFF TGTGCCAGCAGCTTGGGACTAGCGGTTAACACCGGGGAGCTGTTTTTT
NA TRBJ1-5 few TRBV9 CASSVGGPNQPQHF TGTGCCAGCAGCGTTGGGGGTCCCAATCAGCCCCAGCATTTT
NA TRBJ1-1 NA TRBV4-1 CASSPRADTIFRRTEAFF TGCGCCAGCAGCCCAAGGGCAGACACAATCTTCCGACGCACTGAAGCTTTCTTT
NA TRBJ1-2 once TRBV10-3 CAISERPGDDYGYTF TGTGCCATCAGTGAGAGGCCAGGGGATGACTATGGCTACACCTTC
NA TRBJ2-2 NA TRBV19 CASKNTPGELFF TGTGCCAGTAAAAATACCCCCGGGGAGCTGTTTTTT
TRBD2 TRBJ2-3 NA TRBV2 CASRLGLAGGPDTQYF TGTGCCAGCAGGTTGGGACTAGCGGGGGGACCAGATACGCAGTATTTT
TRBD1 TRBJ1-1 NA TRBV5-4 CASSFSVARQGNTEAFF TGTGCCAGCAGCTTTTCGGTGGCCAGACAGGGGAACACTGAAGCTTTCTTT
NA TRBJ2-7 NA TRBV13 CASSPSAGAYEQYF TGTGCCAGCAGCCCATCGGCAGGCGCCTACGAGCAGTACTTC
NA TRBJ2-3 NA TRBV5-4 CASSLRIGGFADTQYF TGTGCCAGCAGCTTGCGTATAGGGGGATTCGCAGATACGCAGTATTTT
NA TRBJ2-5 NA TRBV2 CASSDDIQETQYF TGTGCCAGCAGTGACGACATACAAGAGACCCAGTACTTC
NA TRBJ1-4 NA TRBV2 CASGQGEKLFF TGTGCCAGCGGCCAGGGGGAAAAACTGTTTTTT
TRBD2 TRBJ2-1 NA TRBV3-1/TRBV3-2 CASSQDPAGGPRAYNEQFF TGTGCCAGCAGCCAAGATCCGGCGGGGGGGCCAAGAGCCTACAATGAGCAGTTCTTC
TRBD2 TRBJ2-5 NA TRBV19 CASRAGVAETQYF TGTGCCAGCAGAGCGGGAGTAGCAGAGACCCAGTACTTC
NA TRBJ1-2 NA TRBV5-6 CASSIDREYGYTF TGTGCCAGCAGCATAGACAGAGAGTATGGCTACACCTTC
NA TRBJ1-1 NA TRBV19 CASSMGRRNTEAFF TGTGCCAGTAGTATGGGACGGAGGAACACTGAAGCTTTCTTT
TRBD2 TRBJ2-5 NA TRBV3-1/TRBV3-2 CASSLVAGGPGETQYF TGTGCCAGCAGCCTAGTAGCGGGGGGGCCCGGAGAGACCCAGTACTTC
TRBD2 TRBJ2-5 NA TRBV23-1 CASTRRDYSDGETQYF TGCGCCAGCACCCGCCGGGACTACAGCGATGGGGAGACCCAGTACTTC
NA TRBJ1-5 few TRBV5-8 CASRPGSGYSNQPQHF TGTGCCAGCAGACCCGGGAGCGGTTATAGCAATCAGCCCCAGCATTTT
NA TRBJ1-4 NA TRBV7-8 CASSLSGVNEKLFF TGTGCCAGCAGCTTATCCGGAGTTAATGAAAAACTGTTTTTT
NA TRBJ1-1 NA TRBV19 CASSITGQAFF TGTGCCAGTAGCATAACAGGACAAGCTTTCTTT
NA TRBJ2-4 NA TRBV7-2 CASSSRPPGAKNIQYF TGTGCCAGCAGCTCCAGACCCCCTGGGGCCAAAAACATTCAGTACTTC
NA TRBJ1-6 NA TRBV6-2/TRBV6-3 CASSYEGRRLSSYNSPLHF TGTGCCAGCAGTTACGAGGGCCGACGCTTGAGCTCCTATAATTCACCCCTCCACTTT
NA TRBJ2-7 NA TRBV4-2 CASSQEPDTLTYEQYF TGTGCCAGCAGCCAAGAGCCGGACACGCTTACCTACGAGCAGTACTTC
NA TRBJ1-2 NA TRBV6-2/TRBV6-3 CASSAFNYGYTF TGTGCCAGCAGTGCGTTTAACTATGGCTACACCTTC
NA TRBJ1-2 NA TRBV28 CASSFTGYGYTF TGTGCCAGCAGTTTCACAGGGTATGGCTACACCTTC
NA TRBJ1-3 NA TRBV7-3 CASSLSVGNTIYF TGTGCCAGCAGCTTATCAGTGGGAAACACCATATATTTT
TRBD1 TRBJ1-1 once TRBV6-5 CASNRQGMGTEAFF TGTGCCAGCAATCGACAGGGGATGGGCACTGAAGCTTTCTTT
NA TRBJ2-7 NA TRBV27 CASSQFFGSEQYF TGTGCCAGCAGTCAATTTTTTGGGAGTGAGCAGTACTTC
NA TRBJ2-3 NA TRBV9 CASSVGARSSTDTQYF TGTGCCAGCAGCGTAGGTGCCAGGTCTAGCACAGATACGCAGTATTTT
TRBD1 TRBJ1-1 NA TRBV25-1 CASTPTGVRTEAFF TGTGCCAGCACCCCGACAGGGGTCCGCACTGAAGCTTTCTTT
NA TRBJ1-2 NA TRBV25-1 CASSESGQSYGYTF TGTGCCAGCAGTGAATCCGGACAGTCCTATGGCTACACCTTC
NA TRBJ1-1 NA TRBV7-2 CASSLFFSPPGVGYTEAFF TGTGCCAGCAGCTTATTTTTTTCTCCCCCGGGGGTAGGGTACACTGAAGCTTTCTTT
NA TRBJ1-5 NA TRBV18 CASSPRGRGGNQPQHF TGTGCCAGCTCACCACGGGGCCGGGGAGGCAATCAGCCCCAGCATTTT
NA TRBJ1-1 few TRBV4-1 CASSQDTPKTEAFF TGCGCCAGCAGCCAAGATACGCCGAAGACTGAAGCTTTCTTT
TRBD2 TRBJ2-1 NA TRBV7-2 CASSLEASGAYEQFF TGTGCCAGCAGCTTAGAGGCTAGCGGGGCTTATGAGCAGTTCTTC
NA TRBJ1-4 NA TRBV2 CASWGEKLFF TGTGCCAGCTGGGGTGAAAAACTGTTTTTT
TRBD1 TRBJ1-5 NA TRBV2 CASRRTGDQPQHF TGTGCCAGCAGGAGGACAGGAGATCAGCCCCAGCATTTT
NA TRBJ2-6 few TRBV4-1 CASSQEGMGLGRSGANVLTF TGCGCCAGCAGCCAAGAGGGTATGGGACTGGGACGCTCTGGGGCCAACGTCCTGACTTTC
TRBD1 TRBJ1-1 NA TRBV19 CASSHRGRGTEAFF TGTGCCAGTAGCCACAGGGGTCGGGGAACTGAAGCTTTCTTT
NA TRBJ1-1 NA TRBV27 CASSLFGRGALNTEAFF TGTGCCAGCAGTTTATTCGGCAGGGGAGCTTTGAACACTGAAGCTTTCTTT
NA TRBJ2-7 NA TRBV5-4 CASSLMRGEQYF TGTGCCAGCAGCTTGATGCGTGGGGAGCAGTACTTC
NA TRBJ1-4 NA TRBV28 CASSSHRVLSEKLFF TGTGCCAGCAGTAGCCACAGGGTTCTTAGCGAAAAACTGTTTTTT
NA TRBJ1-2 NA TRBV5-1 CASSFTENYGYTF TGCGCCAGCAGTTTCACAGAGAACTATGGCTACACCTTC
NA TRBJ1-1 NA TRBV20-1 CSASAGGPNTEAFF TGCAGTGCTAGTGCGGGGGGGCCCAACACTGAAGCTTTCTTT
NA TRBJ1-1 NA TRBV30 CAWSPPGEGMNTEAFF TGTGCCTGGAGTCCCCCCGGAGAGGGAATGAACACTGAAGCTTTCTTT